These 2 T cell receptor beta chains share one sample of origin, sequenced in a study of CD8 T cells in Susac syndrome. RNA totalling roughly 0.45 to 1 ug underwent reverse transcription with random hexamers. One entry per CDR3 protein results from TCRdb running MiXCR on the immunoSEQ multiplex PCR reads. The sample lists roughly 110,000 distinct CDR3 sequences, 92% occurring once. The sample taken for sequencing was CD8+ T cells from PBMCs. The receptors here all came from a human donor in good health.

This clonotype showed up just once. V usage is TRBV5-4 and J usage is TRBJ2-1; 8 bases are shared with TRBD1. CDR1 is SGHNT, CDR2 YYREEE, per germline (reference sequence). The CDR3 length is 16 residues. The trim removed 4 bases at V and 4 bases at J, leaving 10 bases unmatched. CDR3: CASSPPDRGNYNEQFF. CDR3 bases: TGTGCCAGCAGCCCACCTGACAGGGGCAATTACAATGAGCAGTTCTTC. Together with reference TRBV5-4 and TRBJ2-1, the CDR3 gives the full variable domain: ETGVTQSPTHLIKTRGQQVTLRCSSQSGHNTVSWYQQALGQGPQFIFQYYREEENGRGNFPPRFSGLQFPNYSSELNVNALELDDSALYLCASSPPDRGNYNEQFFGPGTRLTVL.

The rearrangement uses TRBV28 and TRBJ1-2; tentative D call: TRBD1 (6 bases). This CDR3 comprises 16 residues. With 6 bases removed from V and 5 bases from J, the gap between germline ends came to 22 bases. In germline, CDR1 is MDHEN, CDR2 SYDVKM. The DNA for the CDR3 is TGTGCCAGCAGCGCCGTCCAGGGGTCCAGGAATTATGGCTACACCTTC. This encodes CASSAVQGSRNYGYTF.